Listed here is a single TCR beta chain. The data belong to a study of blood T cell repertoires in COVID-19. About the research overall: Whether acute or convalescent, the COVID-19 samples came from the United States, Italy and Spain. The cDNA or gDNA used as material had been derived from T cells, B-cell-depleted T cells, or PBMCs.

CDR3 size: 11 residues. Germline V gene data show CDR1 as DFQATT and CDR2 as SNEGSKA (reference sequence). Per the study methods: Using reference gene primer amplification, nucleated cell counts were estimated. Profiling relied on immunoSEQ multiplex PCR, and the TCRdb table lists in-frame clones only, not all of them. The DNA gave D and trimming, while V, J and clone size come from that table. The top ten clones hold 3.2% of a sample with about half a million clones, roughly 88% of them seen once. The origin of this receptor is a human donor in a cohort sampled during active COVID-19. The sequenced material came from peripheral blood. V and J are TRBV20-1 and TRBJ2-7, with a weak D call TRBD1 (6 bases). CDR3 amino acids: CSASKGDQQYF. The CDR3, as DNA: TGCAGCGCCTCGAAGGGGGACCAGCAGTACTTC.